Listed below are T cell receptor beta chains from one sample, sequenced in a study of prognosis after radiotherapy for stage I lung cancer. TCRdb reprocessed the multiplex PCR reads with MiXCR, giving one entry per CDR3 protein. The profile covers around 12,000 distinct CDR3 sequences, with roughly 40% appearing a single time and 40% taken by the ten largest. Source: PBMCs, taken before or after stereotactic body radiation therapy (not recorded which). The receptor set was obtained from a donor over 45 with non-small cell lung cancer. The conserved cysteine and the conserved F or W are not part of the CDR3 here.

j_call v_call cdr3_aa
TRBJ1-3 TRBV20-1 SARGPGGSGNTIY
TRBJ2-3 TRBV25-1 ASSDPVMSQY
TRBJ1-2 TRBV6-5 ASSFDYTSYGYT
TRBJ1-2 TRBV6-2/TRBV6-3 ASSYGRKRIDYGYT
TRBJ1-2 TRBV5-1 ASSLVPWLTNYGYT
TRBJ1-1 TRBV11-2 ASSSSNTEAF
TRBJ2-1 TRBV6-5 ANSPSSWGGYNEQF
TRBJ2-2 TRBV6-9 ASSSPPRQGNTGELF
TRBJ2-3 TRBV4-2 ASSRTGTDTQY
TRBJ2-2 TRBV7-2 ASSSPPRGRGGELF
TRBJ1-2 TRBV12-3/TRBV12-4 ASSQGTGGFARGYT
TRBJ2-3 TRBV27 ASSTPPASGGTDTQY
TRBJ1-2 TRBV28 ASRQILSGGGYT
TRBJ2-2 TRBV28 ASSRYLTNTGELF
TRBJ2-1 TRBV28 ASSLSRQGEREGNEQF
TRBJ2-7 TRBV5-4 ASSSGGRGGNEQY
TRBJ1-4 TRBV2 ASKKGVGEKLF
TRBJ2-6 TRBV10-3 ATKQGMSSGANVLT
TRBJ2-7 TRBV4-1 ASSQESVDYRREQY
TRBJ2-3 TRBV5-1 ASSLNPSTDTQY
TRBJ1-2 TRBV5-4 ASSSLPLAGYGYT
TRBJ1-2 TRBV6-1 ASSIQLLYGYT
TRBJ2-5 TRBV7-3 ASSLIPGPVETQY
TRBJ2-3 TRBV15 ATSRDRMMSHSSTDTQY
TRBJ2-4 TRBV24-1 ATRHPRQSKRLAGVWSKNIQY
TRBJ2-1 TRBV27 ASSTTDPYNEQF
TRBJ1-1 TRBV20-1 SARRDGTEAF
TRBJ1-2 TRBV6-1 ASSEVDEGAHGYT
TRBJ2-7 TRBV19 ASSLDIVDPEQY
TRBJ1-5 TRBV2 ARGDRHNNQPQH
TRBJ2-7 TRBV6-1 ASRLGTGYYEQY
TRBJ2-1 TRBV4-1 ASSQDRGMTSGYNEHF
TRBJ1-5 TRBV7-2 ASSLGQGQPQH
TRBJ1-4 TRBV20-1 SAPRRDGNEKLF
TRBJ2-3 TRBV6-2/TRBV6-3 ASSYGKTDTQY
TRBJ1-2 TRBV6-2/TRBV6-3 ASRTGGSNYGYT
TRBJ2-4 TRBV5-4 ASSFASGGLAKNIQY
TRBJ1-2 TRBV5-1 ASSTAPPPIDGYT
TRBJ2-7 TRBV12-3/TRBV12-4 ASGGGLVWYEQY